Listed here are 12 T cell receptor beta chains from one sample, sequenced in a study of long-term antiretroviral therapy in people with HIV. The run of the v3.0 immunoSEQ assay was at survey level. The repertoire was sequenced with immunoSEQ multiplex PCR; TCRdb's copy has only in-frame clones and lacks some. The table has over 30,000 clones, 60% to 85% seen once. The specimen comprised unsorted PBMCs, sampled 3.1 years after starting antiretroviral therapy. The receptors shown here come from a woman in her 50s with HIV.

This chain joins TRBV10-2 and TRBJ2-3; 9 bases match TRBD1. This CDR3 has 15 residues. Unmatched junction bases numbered 6, after V lost 3 bases and J lost 5 bases. Germline CDR1 and CDR2: WSHSY and SAAADI. CDR3 sequence: CASSEQGAQGDTQYF. CDR3 in DNA: TGCGCCAGCAGTGAACAGGGGGCGCAGGGAGATACGCAGTATTTT.

This clone was detected a few times. The CDR3 spells CASSLWPANVLTF. The CDR3 DNA sequence: TGTGCCAGCAGCTTATGGCCAGCCAACGTCCTGACTTTC. The J gene is TRBJ2-6, the V gene TRBV7-3; the D is unclear. The CDR3 length is 13 residues. The germline V gene encodes CDR1 SGHTA and CDR2 FQGTGA. V was pared by 2 bases and J by 7 bases, with 6 bases between.

The chain uses TRBV21-1 and TRBJ2-7. TRBV21-1 constitutes a pseudogene. This CDR3 is built from 15 residues. In DNA, the CDR3 is TGTGCCAGCAGCAAAGCGGCCTATAGGGCCTACGAGCAGTACGTC. Translating it yields CASSKAAYRAYEQYV.

V gene TRBV5-1 combines with J gene TRBJ2-1; possible D gene TRBD2, 6 bases. This CDR3 comprises 16 residues. Germline CDR1 reads SGHRS; CDR2 reads YFSETQ. Trimming stripped 4 bases from V and 2 bases from J, with 16 bases between. CDR3 sequence reads: CASSGGAHSAYNEQFF. In DNA, the CDR3 is TGCGCCAGCAGCGGCGGGGCTCATAGCGCCTACAATGAGCAGTTCTTC. Variable domain in full (rest from reference TRBV5-1 and TRBJ2-1): KAGVTQTPRYLIKTRGQQVTLSCSPISGHRSVSWYQQTPGQGLQFLFEYFSETQRNKGNFPGRFSGRQFSNSRSEMNVSTLELGDSALYLCASSGGAHSAYNEQFFGPGTRLTVL.

The V call is TRBV5-1, the J call TRBJ2-5; the D gene could be TRBD1 or TRBD2 (5 bases each). V was trimmed by 1 base and J by 4 bases, leaving 8 bases between them. CDR3 length: 13 amino acids. The germline V gene has CDR1 SGHRS and CDR2 YFSETQ. CDR3 residues: CASSLWGRETQYF. In DNA form, the CDR3 reads TGCGCCAGCAGCTTGTGGGGGAGAGAGACCCAGTACTTC.

The V gene is TRBV4-2, the J gene TRBJ2-2; D is unclear. CDR1 and CDR2 (germline): LGHNA, YNFKEQ. This CDR3 contains 10 residues. V was shortened by 10 bases and J by 4 bases, with 4 bases between the two germline ends. The CDR3 sequence: CATGTGELFF. As DNA, the CDR3 is TGTGCCACGGGCACCGGGGAGCTGTTTTTT.

The chain has TRBV5-1 and TRBJ2-1, with 9 bases that match TRBD2. The CDR3 sequence is 16 residues long. The V gene's germline CDR1 is SGHRS and CDR2 YFSETQ. Trimming at V came to 4 bases and at J to 5 bases, leaving 10 bases not matched to a gene. CDR3 sequence: CASSVTGTSWDNEQFF. The CDR3 bases are TGCGCCAGCAGCGTGACCGGGACTAGCTGGGACAATGAGCAGTTCTTC.

The rearrangement uses TRBV29-1 and TRBJ2-3; D gene unclear. This CDR3 region has 15 residues. Looked up from germline, CDR1 is SQVTM and CDR2 is ANQGSEA. V lost 6 bases and J 0 bases, leaving 16 bases between the germline ends. The CDR3 loop reads CSVPTKPTSTDTQYF. In DNA form, the CDR3 reads TGCAGCGTCCCGACAAAACCAACTAGCACAGATACGCAGTATTTT.

The chain joins TRBV4-1 to TRBJ2-2, with D hard to call. Trimming took off 3 bases at V and 6 bases at J, with 8 bases between the two ends. CDR1 and CDR2 from the germline V gene are MGHRA and YSYEKL. CDR3 length equals 13 residues. CDR3 DNA sequence: TGCGCCAGCAGCCAGGATGGAGCCGGGGAGCTGTTTTTT. Its translation is CASSQDGAGELFF.

The V gene is TRBV4-1, the J gene TRBJ2-3; D is possibly TRBD1 (6 bases). Per germline, CDR1 MGHRA and CDR2 YSYEKL. This CDR3 is built from 17 residues. V was cut by 1 base and J by 6 bases, with 20 bases left in between. The CDR3 spells CASSQADLLGAGDTQYF. CDR3 DNA: TGCGCCAGCAGCCAAGCTGACCTTTTGGGGGCAGGGGATACGCAGTATTTT.

This clone was counted a few times. The rearrangement uses TRBV11-2 and TRBJ1-1; D gene unclear. Germline loops: CDR1 SGHAT, CDR2 FQNNGV. This CDR3 has 12 amino acids. Trimming took 1 base from V and 3 from J, leaving 3 bases between them. CDR3 residues: CASSLVDTEAFF. CDR3 bases: TGTGCCAGCAGCTTAGTGGACACTGAAGCTTTCTTT.

The genes are TRBV10-3 and TRBJ2-3; 10 bases line up with TRBD2. Germline loops: CDR1 ENHRY, CDR2 SYGVKD. The CDR3 runs 13 residues. Trimming removed 9 bases from V and 1 base from J; junction bases left unmatched: 1. The CDR3 is CAIGTSGTDTQYF. The DNA for the CDR3 is TGTGCCATTGGGACTAGCGGCACAGATACGCAGTATTTT.